Below, one TCR beta chain is given with its context. Its antigen is currently unknown. Unmatched junction bases numbered 6, after V lost 1 base and J lost 9 bases. Germline CDR1 SQVTM, CDR2 ANQGSEA. The CDR3 covers 14 residues. How the authors handled the data: For the immunoSEQ data, sequences were junction-only without quality scores, so filtering differed. The method was immunoSEQ multiplex PCR; TCRdb's version includes in-frame clones alone and lacks a portion of them. V, J and clone size derive from that table, while D and trimming were established from the DNA sequence. In the table there are 2 million to 2.5 million clones, 85% to 95% of which are singletons. The sample originates from a study of shared clonotypes between healthy human individuals. General study findings and limits: Sharing across a few donors was seen in 4% to 6.5% of naive CD4 clonotypes.

The sequencing sample was made of naive CD4+ T cells from PBMCs. This sample's subset: CD45RA+ positively selected. The genes are TRBV29-1 and TRBJ1-2; 12 bases agree with TRBD1. This sequence was found in a man aged 18 to 29 in good health. Some clones in this sample may be carry-over from other donors' samples. CDR3 bases: TGCAGCGTTGAAGCAGGGACAGGGGGCGTTCGCTACACCTTC. Residues: CSVEAGTGGVRYTF.